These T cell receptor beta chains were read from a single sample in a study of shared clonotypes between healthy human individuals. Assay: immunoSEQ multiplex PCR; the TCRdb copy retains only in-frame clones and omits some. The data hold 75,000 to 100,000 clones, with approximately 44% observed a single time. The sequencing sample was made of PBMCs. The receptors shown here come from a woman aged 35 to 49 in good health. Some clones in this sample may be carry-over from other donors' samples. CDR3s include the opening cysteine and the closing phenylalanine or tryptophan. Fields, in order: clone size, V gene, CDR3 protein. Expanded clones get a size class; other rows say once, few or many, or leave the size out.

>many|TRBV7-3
CASSLRLAGINEQFF
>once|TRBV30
CAWSVGGRYNEQFF
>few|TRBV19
CASSISTGELFF
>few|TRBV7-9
CASSLQASNTEAFF
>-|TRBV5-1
CASTRDLNSGNAIYF
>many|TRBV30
CAWGAGFRSVYF
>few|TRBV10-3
CAISESSPAYEQYF
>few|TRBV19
CASRGGGADTQYF
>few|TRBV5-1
CASSWSGQQNNEQFF
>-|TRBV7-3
CASSLMAGDSNQPQHF
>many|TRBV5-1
CASSLGRAETQYF
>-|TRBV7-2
CASRRRDHSSYEQYF
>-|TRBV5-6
CASSLAARSTDTQYF
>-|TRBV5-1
CASSFTGPELGYTF
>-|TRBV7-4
CASSLAGGRAYNEQFF
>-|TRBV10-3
CAISESRAVSYEQYF
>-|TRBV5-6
CASSSRDRDNQPQHF
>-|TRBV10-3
CAISEQGMGQPQHF
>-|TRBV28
CASSFYSSGANVLTF
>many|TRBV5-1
CASSDTGGTYNEQFF
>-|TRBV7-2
CASSRTSGEYNEQFF
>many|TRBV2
CASTRQIAYEQYF
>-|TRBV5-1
CASTKDGNSYEQYF
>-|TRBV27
CASSLDSALAKNIQYF
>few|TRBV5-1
CASSSGGTDTQYF
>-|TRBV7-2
CASSLEVPGVSSNQPQHF
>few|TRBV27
CASSFGGGGELFF
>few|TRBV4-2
CASSQEWAGGPFVHEQYF
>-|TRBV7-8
CASRAGLAGYEQYF
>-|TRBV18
CASSPTAGTAPYNEQFF
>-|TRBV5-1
CASSLRTGHTEAFF
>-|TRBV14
CASSQAGRETQYF
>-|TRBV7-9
CASSLYSGTGGYEQYF
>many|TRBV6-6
CASRPGGREQFF
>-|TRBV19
CASSMSVDQPQHF
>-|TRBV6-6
CASSPMWQPYGYTF
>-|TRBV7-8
CASSPRRGPLGDTQYF
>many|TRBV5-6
CASSRPGANEQFF
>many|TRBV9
CASSRGQTYEQYF
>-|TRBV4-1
CASRPDSRTSGSYNEQFF
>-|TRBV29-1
CSGGVGQEGIGFF
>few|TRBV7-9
CASIRQPHTEAFF
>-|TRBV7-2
CASSPLTGWAFF
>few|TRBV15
CATSRDREDTQYF
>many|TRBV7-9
CAFTGEIRNTIYF
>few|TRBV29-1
CSAFRVQETQYF
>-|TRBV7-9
CASSRTGGSEQYF
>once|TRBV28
CASSFGTRGETQYF
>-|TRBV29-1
CSVGDRVVEQYF
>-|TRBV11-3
CASSTTGLAEQYF
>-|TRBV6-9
CASSAGTPASEQYF
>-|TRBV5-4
CASSLDGWVGNTIYF
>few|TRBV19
CASSTPSYEQYF